Following are 21 T cell receptor beta chains from one sample sequenced in a study of OX40 agonist ivuxolimab in advanced cancers. Profiling relied on immunoSEQ multiplex PCR, and the TCRdb table lists in-frame clones only, not all of them. Of about 98,000 clones in the sample, around nine tenths were seen once. The sequenced sample was CD4+ or CD8+ T cells sorted from blood, obtained in a trial of the OX40 agonist ivuxolimab. These receptors were collected from an adult with an advanced solid tumor such as melanoma, head and neck, liver or kidney cancer.

This chain connects TRBV5-6 to TRBJ2-3, with 7 positions matching TRBD2. Germline values: CDR1 SGHDT, CDR2 YYEEEE. The length of the CDR3 is 15 residues. V dropped 0 bases and J dropped 0; count of bases not matched to a gene: 1. CDR3 loop: CASSLVGGSTDTQYF. In nucleotides, the CDR3 is TGTGCCAGCAGCTTGGTGGGGGGGAGCACAGATACGCAGTATTTT. Full variable domain (remainder filled in from reference TRBV5-6 and TRBJ2-3): DAGVTQSPTHLIKTRGQQVTLRCSPKSGHDTVSWYQQALGQGPQFIFQYYEEEERQRGNFPDRFSGHQFPNYSSELNVNALLLGDSALYLCASSLVGGSTDTQYFGPGTRLTVL.

The sample holds a few counts of this clone. This sequence joins TRBV6-5 and TRBJ1-6, with D possibly being TRBD1 (5 bases). Germline CDR1 MNHEY, CDR2 SVGAGI. Trimming took off 0 bases at V and 11 bases at J, with 8 bases between the two ends. The CDR3 extends over 13 amino acids. The CDR3 sequence is CASSYSAGAPLHF. The CDR3 DNA reads as TGTGCCAGCAGTTACTCGGCGGGGGCACCCCTCCACTTT.

V gene TRBV6-5 combines with J gene TRBJ1-1, with D possibly TRBD1 on 5 matching bases. Trimming took off 7 bases at V and 6 bases at J, with 12 bases between the two ends. This CDR3 is 12 amino acids long. Germline V gives CDR1 MNHEY, CDR2 SVGAGI. This CDR3 reads CASNPLGAEAFF. For the CDR3, the DNA is TGTGCCAGCAACCCTTTGGGGGCTGAAGCTTTCTTT.

The rearrangement joins TRBV5-1 to TRBJ2-4; 8 bases align to TRBD1. V lost 5 bases, J lost 5 bases, and 3 bases stayed unmatched. The CDR3 is 13 amino acids. Germline V gene data show CDR1 as SGHRS and CDR2 as YFSETQ. The CDR3 loop reads CASRVTGENIQYF. In nucleotides, the CDR3 is TGCGCCAGCAGGGTGACAGGGGAAAACATTCAGTACTTC.

The chain has TRBV25-1 and TRBJ1-5; no definite D call. CDR3 length: 15 amino acids. CDR1 is MGHDK, CDR2 SYGVNS, per germline. V lost 2 bases and J lost 4, with 12 bases in between. The CDR3 DNA is TGTGCCAGCAGTGAAGACGTAAAAGAGAATCAGCCCCAGCATTTT. It is translated as CASSEDVKENQPQHF.

This chain links TRBV19 with TRBJ1-5; no reliable D call. CDR1 and CDR2 from the germline V gene are LNHDA and SQIVND (reference sequence). There are 13 residues in the CDR3. The V end was cut by 9 bases, the J end by 1 base, with 10 bases between. Here the CDR3 reads CASAGGSNQPQHF. In DNA, the CDR3 is TGTGCCAGCGCCGGTGGGAGCAATCAGCCCCAGCATTTT.

The rearrangement uses TRBV5-1 and TRBJ2-7; 10 bases align to TRBD1. V shed 3 bases, J shed 0 bases, and the junction held 3 bases outside the gene matches. Germline assignment: CDR1 SGHRS and CDR2 YFSETQ. The CDR3 is 15 amino acids. CDR3 coding DNA: TGCGCCAGCAGCTGGGGACAGGGGAGCTCCTACGAGCAGTACTTC. Its protein is CASSWGQGSSYEQYF.

This chain links TRBV10-3 with TRBJ2-7, with 8 nucleotides matching TRBD1. The ends lost 9 bases at V and 4 bases at J; junction bases unmatched: 14. The CDR3 is made up of 15 amino acids. The germline V gene has CDR1 ENHRY and CDR2 SYGVKD. In nucleotides, the CDR3 is TGTGCCATTTCAAGGGGTGGACAGGGCCTGTACGAGCAGTACTTC. It is translated as CAISRGGQGLYEQYF.

This clone has a count of ten or more. This chain links TRBV7-9 with TRBJ1-5; D uncertain. The V end was cut by 4 bases, the J end by 6 bases, with 7 bases between. The germline V gene encodes CDR1 SEHNR and CDR2 FQNEAQ (reference sequence). The CDR3 totals 12 residues. Written as DNA, the CDR3 is TGTGCCAGCAGCTCAGCCGGTCAGCCCCAGCATTTT. Translating it yields CASSSAGQPQHF.

The chain uses TRBV6-6 and TRBJ2-7; the match to TRBD1 covers 10 bases. V dropped 0 bases and J dropped 3; count of bases not matched to a gene: 2. CDR1 MNHNY and CDR2 SVGAGI come from the germline V gene (reference sequence). The CDR3 totals 15 residues. The CDR3, as DNA: TGTGCCAGCAGTTACTCCGGGACAGGGGACTACGAGCAGTACTTC. This translates into CASSYSGTGDYEQYF.

J is TRBJ1-1 and V is TRBV18; tentative D call: TRBD1 (5 bases). The V gene lost 3 bases and the J gene lost 11 bases, with 19 bases spanning the gap. Looked up from germline, CDR1 is KGHSH and CDR2 is LQKENI. This CDR3 spans 14 amino acids. CDR3 coding DNA: TGTGCCAGCTCACCGCTTGACAGTGGTGATTTGGCTTTCTTT. Encoded protein: CASSPLDSGDLAFF.

The V and J genes are TRBV29-1 and TRBJ2-1; D ambiguous. V was cut by 8 bases and J by 0 bases, with 11 bases left in between. The CDR3 consists of 13 residues. CDR1 SQVTM and CDR2 ANQGSEA come from the germline V gene. The CDR3 loop reads CSTFVSSYNEQFF. The DNA of the CDR3 is TGCAGCACTTTTGTGAGCTCCTACAATGAGCAGTTCTTC.

V gene TRBV5-1 combines with J gene TRBJ2-7; D may be TRBD2 (6 bases). The V end was cut by 0 bases, the J end by 0 bases, with 13 bases between. Germline-derived CDR1 and CDR2 are SGHRS and YFSETQ. CDR3 size: 16 residues. The CDR3 region is CASSLAGGRSSYEQYF. In DNA, the CDR3 is TGCGCCAGCAGCTTGGCTGGAGGGAGAAGCTCCTACGAGCAGTACTTC.

The chain couples TRBV11-2 to TRBJ2-7, with D unclear. This CDR3 is 12 amino acids long. V dropped 5 bases and J dropped 6 bases, with 11 bases sitting between them. The germline CDR1 and CDR2 sequences are SGHAT and FQNNGV. Written as DNA, the CDR3 is TGTGCCAGCAGCCCCTGGGCTGGCGAGCAGTACTTC. It encodes CASSPWAGEQYF.

The genes are TRBV9 and TRBJ1-1; unclear D gene. Germline V gives CDR1 SGDLS, CDR2 YYNGEE. There are 13 residues in the CDR3. With 0 bases removed from V and 11 bases from J, the gap between germline ends came to 14 bases. The CDR3 here is CASSVGSYDQAFF. DNA for the CDR3: TGTGCCAGCAGCGTAGGGAGTTACGACCAGGCTTTCTTT.

The chain has TRBV5-4 and TRBJ2-1, with 7 bases fitting TRBD1. The CDR3 spans 13 residues. V trimming: 0 bases; J trimming: 10 bases; junction bases outside the gene matches: 4. Looked up from germline, CDR1 is SGHNT and CDR2 is YYREEE (reference sequence). Written as DNA, the CDR3 is TGTGCCAGCAGCTTGGAGGGGGCTCTGGAGCAGTTCTTC. It encodes CASSLEGALEQFF.

This clone was observed a handful of times. V and J are TRBV9 and TRBJ2-2; D uncertain. CDR3 length: 12 amino acids. The V end lost 4 bases, the J end lost 6 bases, and 7 bases lay between the germline ends. CDR1 SGDLS and CDR2 YYNGEE come from the germline V gene. CDR3 nucleotides: TGTGCCAGCAGCTATTTTCCCGGGGAGCTGTTTTTT. Protein product: CASSYFPGELFF.

V gene TRBV5-4 combines with J gene TRBJ1-1; the D is unclear. Trimming left V 3 bases short and J 6 bases short, with 12 bases between. Germline assignment: CDR1 SGHNT and CDR2 YYREEE (reference sequence). CDR3 length: 13 residues. CDR3: CASSSDQRAEAFF. The CDR3 DNA follows: TGTGCCAGCAGCTCGGACCAAAGGGCTGAAGCTTTCTTT.

This clone was recorded only once. The chain has TRBV7-2 and TRBJ1-2; no definite D call. Germline values: CDR1 SGHTA, CDR2 FQGNSA. The length of the CDR3 is 13 residues. V dropped 5 bases and J dropped 5 bases, with 12 bases sitting between them. CDR3 sequence: CASSVDGGYGYTF. CDR3 nucleotides: TGTGCCAGCAGCGTTGACGGCGGATATGGCTACACCTTC.

DNA for the CDR3: TGTGCCAGTAGTATTAAAAACAATGAGCAGTTCTTC. Translated: CASSIKNNEQFF. The J gene is TRBJ2-1, the V gene TRBV19; D is uncertain. V was shortened by 3 bases and J by 5 bases, with 5 bases between the two germline ends. Germline CDR1 is LNHDA and CDR2 is SQIVND (reference sequence). The CDR3 has 12 residues.

The chain is built from TRBV11-2 and TRBJ2-2, with a possible D match to TRBD1 (6 bases). The germline gives CDR1 SGHAT, CDR2 FQNNGV. This CDR3 has 15 residues. Trimming took 6 bases from V and 3 from J, leaving 14 bases between them. This CDR3 is CASSKGGYYTGELFF. CDR3 nucleotides: TGTGCCAGCAGTAAAGGGGGTTATTACACCGGGGAGCTGTTTTTT. Using reference TRBV11-2 and TRBJ2-2 for the parts outside the CDR3, the full variable domain is EAGVAQSPRYKIIEKRQSVAFWCNPISGHATLYWYQQILGQGPKLLIQFQNNGVVDDSQLPKDRFSAERLKGVDSTLKIQPAKLEDSAVYLCASSKGGYYTGELFFGEGSRLTVL.